These 2 T cell receptor beta chains were sequenced from one sample in a study of Graves' ophthalmopathy and Graves' hyperthyroidism. Researchers took RNA transcripts and amplified TCR beta CDR3 regions from them. HTBI primers were used in a first-round RT-PCR, which preceded a second-round multiplex PCR. TCRdb used MiXCR to reprocess the multiplex PCR reads, holding one entry per CDR3 protein. Counted here are about 220,000 distinct CDR3 sequences, about 22% occurring once; the ten biggest clones make up approximately 40%. The specimen was peripheral blood. Receptors originate from a woman aged 45 to 65 with Graves' ophthalmopathy.

This clonotype was recorded at least ten times. The chain joins TRBV6-2 or TRBV6-3 to TRBJ2-5, with 10 bases aligning to TRBD2. The junction had 12 bases not matched to a gene; V was cut back by 3 bases and J by 5 bases. The CDR3 covers 17 residues. The germline V gene encodes CDR1 MNHEY and CDR2 SVGEGT. In nucleotides, the CDR3 is TGTGCCAGCAGTTATGGTCCGGGACTAGCGTATGGGGAGACCCAGTACTTC. Protein product: CASSYGPGLAYGETQYF.

This clonotype occurred many times. The chain carries TRBV12-3 or TRBV12-4 and TRBJ1-2; the D is unclear. With 5 bases removed from V and 0 bases from J, the gap between germline ends came to 13 bases. The CDR3 spans 15 residues. The CDR3 reads CASSLVQRANYGYTF. Here the CDR3 DNA reads TGTGCCAGCAGTCTCGTCCAGCGAGCTAACTATGGCTACACCTTC.